This T cell receptor beta chain comes out of a study of blood T cell repertoires in COVID-19. Categorization into cohorts depended on clinical history that participants reported. V was pared by 6 bases and J by 5 bases, with 13 bases between. The CDR3 runs to 13 residues. Data came from immunoSEQ multiplex PCR; TCRdb stores just in-frame clones and leaves some out. The sample carries fewer than 300,000 clones, approximately 80% recorded once. The specimen sequenced was PBMCs or T cells enriched from blood (not recorded which). The V call is TRBV12-3 or TRBV12-4, the J call TRBJ1-2, with D possibly matching TRBD1 (5 bases). The TCR comes from a man between 35 and 55 years old who had been exposed to COVID-19. The DNA for the CDR3 is TGTGCCAGCAGCCAGGGCACCGGGTATGGCTACACCTTC. Its translation is CASSQGTGYGYTF.